These T cell receptor beta chains were read from a single sample in a study of blood T cells in healthy people across ages. TCRdb independently ran MiXCR on the 5' RACE reads; one entry per CDR3 protein. The sample carries hundreds of thousands of distinct CDR3 sequences, roughly 50% recorded once. The sequenced sample was blood. These receptors all stem from a man aged 25-45 years in good health. The CDR3 runs from the conserved cysteine through the conserved F or W. Each record gives: V gene, clone size, J gene, D gene, CDR3 DNA, CDR3 protein. A D gene is named only where the DNA matches it firmly. Clone size is not always given. Where it is, it says once, few, many or a class for expanded clones.

>TRBV20-1|once|TRBJ2-7|NA
TGCAGTGCCAGGCGGGCGGGGAGAAGCTCCTACGAGCAGTACTTC
CSARRAGRSSYEQYF
>TRBV20-1|NA|TRBJ1-2|NA
TGCAGTGCTAGGAACCAGGGGATTGGTGGCTACACCTTC
CSARNQGIGGYTF
>TRBV6-4|NA|TRBJ1-6|NA
TGTGCCAGCAGCCTTGACTCGACACCCCTCCACTTT
CASSLDSTPLHF
>TRBV11-3|NA|TRBJ2-3|TRBD1
TGTGCCAGCAGCTTAGAGCACAGGGGGCGCACAGATACGCAGTATTTT
CASSLEHRGRTDTQYF
>TRBV6-5|NA|TRBJ2-3|NA
TGTCCCCGACTAAGAGGCACAGATACGCAGTATTTT
CPRLRGTDTQYF
>TRBV5-1|NA|TRBJ2-5|NA
TGCGCCAGCAGCTTATGGGGGATCCAAGAGACCCAGTACTTC
CASSLWGIQETQYF
>TRBV7-2|NA|TRBJ1-5|NA
TGTGCCAGCAGCTTAGCGCCAATCTCATGGGAGCCCCAGCATTTT
CASSLAPISWEPQHF
>TRBV7-9|few|TRBJ1-2|NA
TGTGCCAGCACTTCTACGACGGGGGGACTGAATGGCTACACCTTC
CASTSTTGGLNGYTF
>TRBV20-1|few|TRBJ2-5|TRBD1
TGCAGTGCTAGCGGCGCCTGGACAGGGCAACAAGAGACCCAGTACTTC
CSASGAWTGQQETQYF
>TRBV6-5|NA|TRBJ2-1|NA
TGTGCCAGCAGCCGGGACTCCATAGGCCTGTTCTTC
CASSRDSIGLFF
>TRBV12-3/TRBV12-4|NA|TRBJ2-7|NA
TGTGCCAGCAGTTTCGACTATCTCTACGAGCAGTACTTC
CASSFDYLYEQYF
>TRBV4-2|NA|TRBJ1-2|NA
TGTGCCAGCAGCCAAGAAAGGGCAGGACTGGATGGCTACACCTTC
CASSQERAGLDGYTF
>TRBV7-2|NA|TRBJ2-1|NA
TGTGCCAGCAGCTTAGCTAACAGGAATGAGCAGTTCTTC
CASSLANRNEQFF
>TRBV29-1|NA|TRBJ2-1|NA
TGCAGCGTTGAAAAACAGTCAGTATATGAGCAGTTCTTC
CSVEKQSVYEQFF
>TRBV29-1|few|TRBJ2-1|TRBD2
TGCAGCGTTGCCCCTACTAGCGGGGGGGCTTTTGAGTTCTTC
CSVAPTSGGAFEFF
>TRBV20-1|NA|TRBJ2-7|TRBD1
TGCAGTGCTAGGGGGGACAGGTGGAACGAGCAGTACTTC
CSARGDRWNEQYF
>TRBV7-9|few|TRBJ1-2|TRBD1
TGTGCCAGCAGCTCGGGACAGGAGGACTATGGCTACACCTTC
CASSSGQEDYGYTF
>TRBV2|NA|TRBJ2-1|NA
TGTGCCAGCAGGGAGGGCAATGAGCAGTTCTTC
CASREGNEQFF
>TRBV29-1|NA|TRBJ2-5|NA
TGCAGCGTTGCACCTGGGGGGGAGACCCAGTACTTC
CSVAPGGETQYF
>TRBV28|NA|TRBJ2-7|TRBD1
TGTGCCAGCAGTTTTGGGGGGACAGGCTCCTACGAGCAGTACTTC
CASSFGGTGSYEQYF
>TRBV13|NA|TRBJ2-3|TRBD2
TGTGCCAGCAGCTTAAAGACTAGCGGCGACACAGATACGCAGTATTTT
CASSLKTSGDTDTQYF
>TRBV29-1|NA|TRBJ2-7|NA
TGCAGCGTCACGGGACACCCAAACTACGAGCAGTACTTC
CSVTGHPNYEQYF
>TRBV5-1|NA|TRBJ2-1|NA
TGCGCCAGCAGATTGGACGGGACCGGCTACAATGAGCAGTTCTTC
CASRLDGTGYNEQFF
>TRBV28|NA|TRBJ2-1|NA
TGTGCCAGCAGCCCGACGTCGGGATGGAAGTTCTTC
CASSPTSGWKFF
>TRBV12-3/TRBV12-4|NA|TRBJ1-2|TRBD1
TGTGCCAGCAGTTTAGGGGAGACAGGGATTGGCTACACCTTC
CASSLGETGIGYTF
>TRBV7-2|NA|TRBJ2-3|NA
TGTGCCAGCAGCCCCGTCTTATTTAGCACAGATACGCAGTATTTT
CASSPVLFSTDTQYF
>TRBV29-1|NA|TRBJ1-1|NA
TGCAGTATTAGTAGGACGGTGAACACTGAAGCTTTCTTT
CSISRTVNTEAFF
>TRBV29-1|NA|TRBJ2-2|NA
TGCAGCGTTGAAGTCAGAGGCGGGGAGCTGTTTTTT
CSVEVRGGELFF
>TRBV29-1|NA|TRBJ1-2|NA
TGCAGCGTTGAAGATCCTAACAGGGTTGGCTACACCTTC
CSVEDPNRVGYTF
>TRBV20-1|NA|TRBJ2-2|NA
TGCAGTGCGGGCGGACTGAACACCGGGGAGCTGTTTTTT
CSAGGLNTGELFF
>TRBV5-1|few|TRBJ2-5|TRBD2
TGCGCCAGCAGCACTAGCGGAGCTTACAATGAGCAGTACTTC
CASSTSGAYNEQYF
>TRBV7-8|once|TRBJ1-2|NA
TGTGCCAGCAGCTGGGGGGCTACAGGGCATGGAGGCTACACCTTC
CASSWGATGHGGYTF
>TRBV6-2/TRBV6-3|NA|TRBJ1-2|NA
TGTGCCAGCAGTAAGGAAGATTACTATGGCTACACCTTC
CASSKEDYYGYTF
>TRBV2|NA|TRBJ1-5|NA
TGTGCCAGCAGTCCGAGGGACGGCTCCTATCAGCCCCAGCATTTT
CASSPRDGSYQPQHF
>TRBV29-1|NA|TRBJ1-1|NA
TGCAGCGTTGGGCAGGCTGAAGCTTTCTTT
CSVGQAEAFF
>TRBV5-1|NA|TRBJ2-3|NA
TGCGCCAGCAGGGGCGGGGCAAGCACAGATACGCAGTATTTT
CASRGGASTDTQYF
>TRBV29-1|NA|TRBJ2-7|TRBD2
TGCAGCGTTGAAGCGCGACCGGGACTAGACGTTTACGAGCAGTACTTC
CSVEARPGLDVYEQYF
>TRBV29-1|NA|TRBJ2-2|NA
TGCAGCGCCGACGGGGGAACCGGGGAGCTGTTTTTT
CSADGGTGELFF
>TRBV21-1|once|TRBJ2-4|NA
TGTGCCAGCCCTACTAGCGGGCCCTCGTACTTC
CASPTSGPSYF
>TRBV12-3/TRBV12-4|NA|TRBJ2-1|NA
TGTGCCAGCAATATCGCCCGCTCCTACAATGAGCAGTTCTTC
CASNIARSYNEQFF
>TRBV4-3|NA|TRBJ2-7|TRBD2
TGCGCCAGCAGCCAAGATTGGCGACTAGCGGCCTACGAGCAGTACTTC
CASSQDWRLAAYEQYF
>TRBV7-2|NA|TRBJ2-7|NA
TGTGCCAGCAGCGTAAAGGCCTACTACGAGCAGTACTTC
CASSVKAYYEQYF
>TRBV11-2|NA|TRBJ2-1|NA
TGTGCCAGCAGTCTCGGACAGTACTCCTACAATGAGCAGTTCTTC
CASSLGQYSYNEQFF
>TRBV29-1|NA|TRBJ2-1|TRBD2
TGCAGCGCTGAAACTATGACTGGCGGGAGGGGCAATGAGCAGTTCTTC
CSAETMTGGRGNEQFF
>TRBV5-1|NA|TRBJ2-7|TRBD1
TGCGCCAGCAGACTGGGACAGGGGGGCCACGAGCAGTACTTC
CASRLGQGGHEQYF
>TRBV12-3/TRBV12-4|NA|TRBJ2-1|TRBD1
TGTGCCAGCAGCCGACAGGGGATGAATGAGCAGTTCTTC
CASSRQGMNEQFF